Shown below are 27 T cell receptor beta chains from a single sample sequenced in a study of blood T cells in healthy people across ages. PCR was performed a second time for roughly 7 to 11 cycles using a sample-barcoded 5' primer and a J-beta primer mix. TCRdb recomputed calls from the 5' RACE reads with MiXCR, one row per CDR3 protein. The sample consists of about 1.4 million distinct CDR3 sequences, approximately 60% of them appearing once. Sequencing was done on a sample of blood. The origin of the receptors is a man younger than 30 in good health.

The CDR3 sequence is CASSRRVSTDTQYF. The CDR3 DNA reads TGTGCCAGCAGCCGGCGAGTAAGCACAGATACGCAGTATTTT. The chain links TRBV16 to TRBJ2-3; no firm D call. The CDR3 has 14 residues. Germline loops: CDR1 KGHSY, CDR2 FQNENV. V lost 4 bases and J lost 0, with 8 bases in between. Full variable domain (missing parts from reference TRBV16 and TRBJ2-3): GEEVAQTPKHLVRGEGQKAKLYCAPIKGHSYVFWYQQVLKNEFKFLISFQNENVFDETGMPKERFSAKCLPNSPCSLEIQATKLEDSAVYFCASSRRVSTDTQYFGPGTRLTVL.

This chain joins TRBV5-1 and TRBJ2-1; a possible D gene is TRBD1 (6 bases). Between the trimmed V and J ends, which lost 5 bases and 4 bases, there was a span of 13 bases. CDR3 size: 14 residues. Germline lookup yields CDR1 SGHRS and CDR2 YFSETQ. CDR3 loop: CASREPDRYNEQFF. As DNA, the CDR3 is TGCGCCAGCAGGGAACCGGACAGATACAATGAGCAGTTCTTC.

V gene TRBV4-2 combines with J gene TRBJ2-4; no definite D call. The end of the DNA fits TRBJ2-7 better, so the J call may be wrong. This CDR3 is 14 amino acids long. CDR1 is LGHNA and CDR2 is YNFKEQ in the germline V gene. In DNA form, the CDR3 reads TGTGCCAGCAGCCCGCTCCTCCAGGACTACGAGCAGTACTTC. This sequence encodes CASSPLLQDYEQYF.

The chain recombines TRBV5-1 with TRBJ2-7; 8 bases map to TRBD1. Germline CDR1 is SGHRS and CDR2 is YFSETQ. The trim removed 4 bases at V and 2 bases at J, leaving 8 bases unmatched. The CDR3 sequence is 15 residues long. CDR3 sequence (DNA): TGCGCCAGCAGCCCGCTTGGGGACAGGACCTACGAGCAGTACTTC. This translates into CASSPLGDRTYEQYF.

A single count supports this clonotype. The chain carries TRBV21-1 and TRBJ2-3. TRBV21-1 is annotated as a pseudogene. There are 18 residues in the CDR3. Here the CDR3 reads CASSKEFQKVSSTDTQYF. DNA for the CDR3: TGTGCCAGCAGCAAAGAATTCCAGAAAGTTAGCAGCACAGATACGCAGTATTTT.

This clonotype was observed a few times. The genes are TRBV7-2 and TRBJ2-3, with D possibly being TRBD1 (5 bases). Germline V CDR1 and CDR2: SGHTA, FQGNSA. The CDR3 is 14 amino acids. The V and J ends lost 6 bases and 4 bases respectively, with 14 bases between them. The CDR3: CASRVGPSSDTQYF. The CDR3 nucleotides are TGTGCCAGCAGGGTGGGGCCATCCTCAGATACGCAGTATTTT.

The chain joins TRBV4-1 to TRBJ2-5; perhaps D is TRBD1 or TRBD2 (7 bases each). Germline V gene lookup returns CDR1 MGHRA and CDR2 YSYEKL. The CDR3 length is 17 residues. The germline V and J ends were trimmed by 1 base and 11 bases, with 26 bases remaining between them. This CDR3 is CASSQGSGGVALRGQYF. CDR3 coding DNA: TGCGCCAGCAGCCAAGGTTCAGGGGGGGTGGCTCTACGGGGGCAGTACTTC.

The rearrangement links TRBV18 to TRBJ2-3, with D possibly matching TRBD1 (6 bases). The CDR3 is made up of 15 amino acids. Germline V lookup: CDR1 KGHSH, CDR2 LQKENI. The V and J ends lost 0 bases and 2 bases respectively, with 9 bases between them. The CDR3 DNA is TGTGCCAGCTCACCACCGGACAGTTTCACAGATACGCAGTATTTT. Translated, it gives CASSPPDSFTDTQYF. Variable domain in full (rest from reference TRBV18 and TRBJ2-3): NAGVMQNPRHLVRRRGQEARLRCSPMKGHSHVYWYRQLPEEGLKFMVYLQKENIIDESGMPKERFSAEFPKEGPSILRIQQVVRGDSAAYFCASSPPDSFTDTQYFGPGTRLTVL.

The J gene is TRBJ2-7, the V gene TRBV29-1; 7 nucleotides align to TRBD2. The germline V gene encodes CDR1 SQVTM and CDR2 ANQGSEA. With V trimmed by 6 bases and J by 7 bases, 18 bases remained unmatched. The CDR3 consists of 15 residues. The DNA for the CDR3 is TGCAGCGTGATCTCCTTGCTAGCGGAAAACTATGAGCAGTACTTC. Translating it yields CSVISLLAENYEQYF.

V and J are TRBV20-1 and TRBJ2-3; 14 bases match TRBD2. The CDR3 sequence is 16 residues long. V dropped 5 bases and J dropped 6; count of bases not matched to a gene: 10. CDR1 DFQATT and CDR2 SNEGSKA come from the germline V gene (reference sequence). The CDR3 sequence is CSAEGLAGDPPDTQYF. CDR3 nucleotide sequence: TGCAGTGCTGAGGGACTAGCGGGGGATCCCCCCGATACGCAGTATTTT.

V and J are TRBV28 and TRBJ2-1; D perhaps matches TRBD1 (6 bases). Looked up from germline, CDR1 is MDHEN and CDR2 is SYDVKM. The CDR3 loop spans 19 amino acids. The germline V and J ends were trimmed by 0 bases and 0 bases, with 18 bases remaining between them. CDR3 nucleotide sequence: TGTGCCAGCAGTTTATGGAGATTGGGGGCAGAGAGCTCCTACAATGAGCAGTTCTTC. Translation: CASSLWRLGAESSYNEQFF.

This chain uses TRBV20-1 with TRBJ2-5, with D possibly matching TRBD1 (5 bases). The V end lost 1 base, the J end lost 2 bases, and 17 bases lay between the germline ends. This CDR3 contains 16 residues. Germline V gene sequence: CDR1 DFQATT, CDR2 SNEGSKA (reference sequence). CDR3 coding DNA: TGCAGTGCTAGAGCTAATCCCCAAAGACAGCAAGAGACCCAGTACTTC. Encoded protein: CSARANPQRQQETQYF.

The rearrangement uses TRBV29-1 and TRBJ2-5; 9 positions agree with TRBD2. CDR3 length equals 14 residues. The J segment lost 11 bases and the V segment lost 8 bases, leaving 18 bases of the junction unmatched. Germline V lookup: CDR1 SQVTM, CDR2 ANQGSEA. CDR3 DNA sequence: TGCAGCTCGTCGGGGGCTAGCGGGGAGGTTGAGCAGTACTTC. Translation: CSSSGASGEVEQYF. The full variable domain, its missing parts supplied by reference TRBV29-1 and TRBJ2-5, is SAVISQKPSRDICQRGTSLTIQCQVDSQVTMMFWYRQQPGQSLTLIATANQGSEATYESGFVIDKFPISRPNLTFSTLTVSNMSPEDSSIYLCSSSGASGEVEQYFGPGTRLLVL.

The chain couples TRBV10-3 to TRBJ2-3; D ambiguous. CDR3 size: 13 residues. V shed 1 base and J shed 4 bases, with 6 bases lying between them. The germline gives CDR1 ENHRY, CDR2 SYGVKD. DNA of the CDR3: TGTGCCATCAGTGAGTACCTTCCAGATACGCAGTATTTT. Protein sequence: CAISEYLPDTQYF.

This chain links TRBV30 with TRBJ2-1, with TRBD1 identical over 9 bases. Trimming took 5 bases from V and 7 from J; bases not matched to a gene: 9. Germline loops: CDR1 GTSNPN, CDR2 SVGIG (reference sequence). The CDR3 loop spans 14 amino acids. The CDR3 DNA sequence: TGTGCCTGGGGACTGGGACAGGGCTGGAATGAGCAGTTCTTC. Translated, it gives CAWGLGQGWNEQFF.

The V and J genes are TRBV9 and TRBJ2-5, with 7 positions matching TRBD2. V lost 4 bases and J lost 1; bases outside the gene matches: 10. Germline CDR1 and CDR2: SGDLS and YYNGEE. The CDR3 covers 16 residues. CDR3: CASSPSNGGGQETQYF. CDR3 nucleotides: TGTGCCAGCAGCCCATCGAATGGCGGGGGCCAAGAGACCCAGTACTTC.

The chain is built from TRBV6-1 and TRBJ2-1, with TRBD1 matching 9 bases. V lost 4 bases, J lost 8 bases, and 9 bases stayed unmatched. CDR1 is MNHNS, CDR2 SASEGT, per germline. CDR3 size: 15 residues. CDR3 region: CASSGWTGELDEQFF. The CDR3 DNA is TGTGCCAGCAGTGGATGGACAGGGGAGTTGGATGAGCAGTTCTTC.

The V call is TRBV25-1, the J call TRBJ2-1; possibly TRBD2 for D (5 bases). V gave up 0 bases and J gave up 8 bases, with 11 bases separating them. The CDR3 covers 14 residues. Per germline, CDR1 MGHDK and CDR2 SYGVNS. CDR3 loop: CASSEYGLRDEQFF. CDR3 nucleotides: TGTGCCAGCAGTGAATACGGACTGAGAGATGAGCAGTTCTTC.

The chain joins TRBV7-2 to TRBJ2-7; TRBD2 agrees at 12 bases. The better agreement between TRBJ2-4 and the DNA end casts doubt on the J call. Per germline, CDR1 SGHTA and CDR2 FQGNSA. The CDR3 loop spans 14 amino acids. The CDR3 DNA sequence: TGTGCCAGCAGCCCGACTAGCGGGAGCAACATTCAGTACTTC. As protein: CASSPTSGSNIQYF.

There are a few counts of this clonotype. The chain employs TRBV7-6 and TRBJ2-7, with D perhaps matching TRBD2 (6 bases). This CDR3 is built from 13 residues. Germline CDR1 is SGHVS and CDR2 is FNYEAQ. Deletions cut 5 bases from V and 0 bases from J, with 8 bases between. CDR3 nucleotides: TGTGCCAGCAGCAAGGACTACTCCTACGAGCAGTACTTC. The encoded protein is CASSKDYSYEQYF.

In regard to this clonotype: The junction does not match germline at one end; this may be a read error. This rearrangement joins TRBV27 to TRBJ2-7, with D uncertain. This CDR3 has 13 residues. CDR1 and CDR2 from the germline V gene are MNHEY and SMNVEV (reference sequence). The DNA for the CDR3 is TGTGCCGGCAGTTTAAAAAGTACCTACGAGCAGTACTTC. This codes for CAGSLKSTYEQYF.

V gene TRBV12-3 or TRBV12-4 combines with J gene TRBJ2-1; 10 positions agree with TRBD2. The CDR3 is 18 residues long. With 2 bases clipped from V and 2 bases from J, the junction kept 9 bases outside the gene matches. CDR3 nucleotide sequence: TGTGCCAGCAGTTTATACGAAATAGCGGGAGGAACCTACAATGAGCAGTTCTTC. This gives the protein CASSLYEIAGGTYNEQFF.

This clonotype occurred a few times. The rearrangement links TRBV12-3 or TRBV12-4 to TRBJ2-3; D gene uncertain. The CDR3 is made up of 14 amino acids. V shed 1 base and J shed 2 bases, with 7 bases lying between them. The CDR3 protein is CASSLGGFTDTQYF. The CDR3 DNA sequence: TGTGCCAGCAGTTTAGGTGGCTTCACAGATACGCAGTATTTT.

This clonotype was counted only a few times. J is TRBJ2-4 and V is TRBV21-1; the table's D call of TRBD1 was not tested on the DNA. TRBV21-1 is noted as a pseudogene. This CDR3 has 16 amino acids. The DNA of the CDR3 is TGTGCCAGCAGCTTAACATCCGGGGACAGGGCACTAGAGCAGTACTTC. Translation: CASSLTSGDRALEQYF.

The rearrangement uses TRBV4-2 and TRBJ2-3; 11 positions match TRBD2. V was clipped by 1 base and J by 6 bases; unmatched bases: 0. The CDR3 runs to 14 residues. Per the germline V gene, CDR1 is LGHNA and CDR2 is YNFKEQ. The CDR3 DNA sequence: TGTGCCAGCAGCCAAGCTAGCGGGAGGGATACGCAGTATTTT. Translating it yields CASSQASGRDTQYF.

The V and J genes are TRBV12-3 or TRBV12-4 and TRBJ1-2, with D possibly matching TRBD1 (5 bases). V was pared by 3 bases and J by 2 bases, with 16 bases between. There are 16 residues in the CDR3. As DNA, the CDR3 is TGTGCCAGCAGTTTCGGATCGGGACGGATCAACTATGGCTACACCTTC. As protein: CASSFGSGRINYGYTF.

CDR3: CSARDRRGPNYGYTF. In DNA, the CDR3 is TGCAGTGCTAGAGATCGCCGGGGGCCTAACTATGGCTACACCTTC. The chain employs TRBV20-1 and TRBJ1-2; D perhaps matches TRBD1 (6 bases). The germline V gene has CDR1 DFQATT and CDR2 SNEGSKA (reference sequence). V dropped 0 bases and J dropped 0 bases, with 11 bases sitting between them. This CDR3 has 15 residues.